The 29 T cell receptor beta chains in this list originate from one sample, sequenced in a study of blood T cell repertoires in COVID-19. TCRdb keeps only in-frame clones here, not all; method: immunoSEQ multiplex PCR. The sample holds 300,000 to 350,000 clones, roughly 87% seen once. What was sequenced was peripheral blood. Receptors were obtained from a young man with active or convalescent COVID-19.

The J gene is TRBJ1-1, the V gene TRBV18; D might be TRBD1 (5 bases). The CDR3 loop spans 16 amino acids. The V gene lost 2 bases and the J gene lost 7 bases, with 20 bases spanning the gap. The germline gives CDR1 KGHSH, CDR2 LQKENI. CDR3 protein: CASSPFLAVRGGEAFF. In DNA, the CDR3 is TGTGCCAGCTCACCATTTTTAGCAGTACGCGGGGGTGAAGCTTTCTTT. The variable domain in full, with the rest retrieved from reference TRBV18 and TRBJ1-1, is NAGVMQNPRHLVRRRGQEARLRCSPMKGHSHVYWYRQLPEEGLKFMVYLQKENIIDESGMPKERFSAEFPKEGPSILRIQQVVRGDSAAYFCASSPFLAVRGGEAFFGQGTRLTVV.

The genes are TRBV27 and TRBJ1-1, with TRBD1 identical over 7 bases. Germline lookup yields CDR1 MNHEY and CDR2 SMNVEV (reference sequence). Trimming at V came to 7 bases and at J to 8 bases, leaving 13 bases not matched to a gene. The CDR3 length is 14 residues. CDR3 residues: CASKRQGFLGEAFF. The DNA for the CDR3 is TGTGCCAGCAAGAGACAGGGATTTTTAGGGGAAGCTTTCTTT.

The chain is built from TRBV5-5 and TRBJ2-1; a weak D match, TRBD1 (6 bases). Germline CDR1 is SGHKS and CDR2 is YYEKEE (reference sequence). This CDR3 is 15 amino acids long. Trimming took 4 bases from V and 7 from J, leaving 18 bases between them. The CDR3 is CASSPRGPPFNEQFF. CDR3 DNA: TGTGCCAGCAGCCCCAGGGGACCCCCGTTTAATGAGCAGTTCTTC.

This chain links TRBV7-8 with TRBJ1-1, with D possibly matching TRBD1 (5 bases). The V end lost 4 bases, the J end lost 0 bases, and 12 bases lay between the germline ends. This CDR3 contains 15 residues. Looked up from germline, CDR1 is SGHVS and CDR2 is FQNEAQ. CDR3 DNA sequence: TGTGCCAGCAGCTCCTCGACAGATCTGAACACTGAAGCTTTCTTT. Amino acids: CASSSSTDLNTEAFF.

The count of this clone is one. The chain carries TRBV7-2 and TRBJ2-1; tentatively, D is TRBD2 (5 bases). With 3 bases removed from V and 14 bases from J, the gap between germline ends came to 14 bases. The CDR3 is made up of 12 amino acids. Germline CDR1 is SGHTA and CDR2 is FQGNSA. DNA for the CDR3: TGTGCCAGCAGCTTCGACGGAGGCTCCGAGTTCTTC. Amino acids: CASSFDGGSEFF.

J is TRBJ2-7 and V is TRBV7-2; D is perhaps TRBD1 (5 bases). Germline CDR1 is SGHTA and CDR2 is FQGNSA. Trimming removed 6 bases at V and 4 bases at J, with 10 bases between. This CDR3 spans 12 amino acids. For the CDR3, the DNA is TGTGCCAGCAGTTCTCAGGGATACGAGCAGTACTTC. Protein sequence: CASSSQGYEQYF.

The gene calls are TRBV27 and TRBJ1-1, with D uncertain. Trimming pared 5 bases from V and 0 bases from J, leaving 4 bases between. Germline V lookup: CDR1 MNHEY, CDR2 SMNVEV (reference sequence). The CDR3 length is 12 residues. This CDR3 is CASSAVNTEAFF. CDR3 bases: TGTGCCAGCAGTGCGGTGAACACTGAAGCTTTCTTT.

The gene calls are TRBV19 and TRBJ2-5; 7 bases are a match to TRBD2. This CDR3 has 19 amino acids. V was pared by 1 base and J by 5 bases, with 19 bases of the junction left unmatched. Germline lookup yields CDR1 LNHDA and CDR2 SQIVND (reference sequence). The CDR3 loop is CASSIGLSPDGTMRETQYF. The DNA for the CDR3 is TGTGCCAGTAGTATAGGTCTTTCCCCGGACGGGACTATGAGGGAGACCCAGTACTTC.

With respect to this clone: Additional DNA sequences in this sample encode the identical CDR3. This chain connects TRBV24-1 to TRBJ2-3, with D hard to call. The germline V gene encodes CDR1 KGHDR and CDR2 SFDVKD. This CDR3 comprises 11 residues. Trimming pared 7 bases from V and 5 bases from J, leaving 6 bases between. CDR3 in amino acids: CATSSLDTQYF. As DNA, the CDR3 is TGTGCCACCAGCTCCTTAGATACGCAGTATTTT.

This clone was seen just once. J is TRBJ2-7 and V is TRBV6-5; 7 positions match TRBD1. CDR3 length: 13 residues. The V gene's germline CDR1 is MNHEY and CDR2 SVGAGI. Trimming removed 6 bases from V and 8 bases from J; junction bases left unmatched: 10. CDR3 DNA sequence: TGTGCCAGCAGCACTTACAGGGGAGAGAAGCAGTACTTC. It yields the protein CASSTYRGEKQYF.

The rearrangement joins TRBV18 to TRBJ1-6; 7 nucleotides line up with TRBD1. CDR3 length: 17 residues. V shed 3 bases and J 9 bases; nucleotides not matched to a gene: 14. The germline V gene encodes CDR1 KGHSH and CDR2 LQKENI. CDR3 sequence: CASSPTINSDRSSPLHF. As DNA, the CDR3 is TGTGCCAGCTCACCTACCATAAACTCGGACAGGAGTTCACCCCTCCACTTT.

V usage is TRBV27 and J usage is TRBJ2-1; 9 nucleotides line up with TRBD2. The length of the CDR3 is 14 residues. The V and J ends lost 9 bases and 7 bases, in that order; junction bases with no gene match: 10. Germline V gene data show CDR1 as MNHEY and CDR2 as SMNVEV (reference sequence). The DNA of the CDR3 is TGTGCCAGTACGCTAGCGGGATCATGGAATGAGCAGTTCTTC. Its translation is CASTLAGSWNEQFF.

V is TRBV29-1 and J is TRBJ1-1; possible D gene TRBD1, 5 bases. Per the germline V gene, CDR1 is SQVTM and CDR2 is ANQGSEA. Trimming removed 3 bases at V and 0 bases at J, with 8 bases between. The CDR3 has 13 amino acids. The CDR3 DNA reads TGCAGCGTTGACAGGGCGGTGAACACTGAAGCTTTCTTT. Translation gives CSVDRAVNTEAFF.

This clone was recorded many times. The chain employs TRBV7-9 and TRBJ2-7; the D gene is possibly TRBD2 (6 bases). CDR3 length: 15 residues. CDR1 and CDR2 (germline): SEHNR, FQNEAQ (reference sequence). Trimming cost V 6 bases and J 0 bases, with 15 bases left between them. In nucleotides, the CDR3 is TGTGCCAGCAGGCCCTGGGAGGTAGGCTCCTACGAGCAGTACTTC. Its translation: CASRPWEVGSYEQYF.

The V and J genes are TRBV14 and TRBJ2-1; 14 positions match TRBD2. The CDR3 loop spans 16 amino acids. The germline gives CDR1 SGHDN, CDR2 FVKESK. V trimming: 3 bases; J trimming: 7 bases; junction bases outside the gene matches: 5. CDR3 protein: CASSHTGTSGRNEQFF. The CDR3 coding sequence is TGTGCCAGCAGCCATACCGGGACTAGCGGGAGAAATGAGCAGTTCTTC.

J is TRBJ2-7 and V is TRBV5-4; D possibly corresponds to TRBD1 (5 bases). The CDR3 is 14 residues long. The V gene's germline CDR1 is SGHNT and CDR2 YYREEE (reference sequence). Trimming took off 2 bases at V and 5 bases at J, with 14 bases between the two ends. As DNA, the CDR3 is TGTGCCAGCAGCTTCCCAGGGTATGTCAACGAGCAGTACTTC. Translation gives CASSFPGYVNEQYF.

The chain couples TRBV28 to TRBJ1-5; TRBD1 matches at 7 bases. The germline V gene has CDR1 MDHEN and CDR2 SYDVKM. The CDR3 consists of 15 residues. Germline trimming cut 7 bases from V and 4 bases from J; bases unmatched to any gene: 10. For the CDR3, the DNA is TGTGCCAGCAACCTAAAGGGGGCAACAAATCAGCCCCAGCATTTT. Translating gives CASNLKGATNQPQHF.

The rearrangement links TRBV13 to TRBJ1-4, with TRBD1 matching over 10 bases. The CDR3 has 14 residues. Germline V gene lookup returns CDR1 PRHDT and CDR2 FYEKMQ (reference sequence). V lost 5 bases and J lost 7; bases outside the gene matches: 4. This chain's CDR3 is CASSVDRGPEKLFF. CDR3 bases: TGTGCCAGCAGCGTCGACAGGGGGCCTGAAAAACTGTTTTTT.

The chain joins TRBV19 to TRBJ2-2; D remains unclear. The CDR3 has 12 residues. The V gene's germline CDR1 is LNHDA and CDR2 SQIVND (reference sequence). Trimming cost V 10 bases and J 8 bases, with 14 bases left between them. This CDR3 reads CATSIPRGELFF. CDR3 DNA sequence: TGTGCCACCAGTATCCCTCGGGGGGAGCTGTTTTTT.

This sequence joins TRBV2 and TRBJ2-3, with D tentatively TRBD2 (6 bases). This CDR3 is built from 18 residues. V dropped 3 bases and J dropped 6 bases, with 25 bases sitting between them. Germline V lookup: CDR1 SNHLY, CDR2 FYNNEI. The DNA of the CDR3 is TGTGCCAGCAGTGATATTTTGGAGGGGTCCCAATCAATCGATACGCAGTATTTT. It codes for CASSDILEGSQSIDTQYF.

This chain links TRBV6-6 with TRBJ2-7, with D unresolved. CDR3 length equals 12 residues. Trimming removed 5 bases at V and 3 bases at J, with 8 bases between. Germline V gives CDR1 MNHNY, CDR2 SVGAGI (reference sequence). CDR3 residues: CASSPNYYEQYF. In DNA form, the CDR3 reads TGTGCCAGCAGTCCCAACTACTACGAGCAGTACTTC.

The J gene is TRBJ2-5, the V gene TRBV7-8; D may be TRBD1 (5 bases). V dropped 2 bases and J dropped 5 bases, with 18 bases sitting between them. The CDR3 has 16 amino acids. Looked up from germline, CDR1 is SGHVS and CDR2 is FQNEAQ. CDR3 amino acids: CASSLISPQGVETQYF. Here the CDR3 DNA reads TGTGCCAGCAGCTTAATCTCCCCGCAGGGTGTGGAGACCCAGTACTTC.

This chain joins TRBV7-9 and TRBJ1-2; 9 nucleotides match TRBD1. The V segment lost 6 bases and the J segment 5 bases; nucleotides outside the gene matches: 7. The CDR3 spans 14 residues. Germline CDR1 SEHNR, CDR2 FQNEAQ (reference sequence). This CDR3 is CASRSTGQGYGYTF. The CDR3 DNA sequence: TGTGCCAGCAGATCGACGGGACAGGGATATGGCTACACCTTC.

This clone showed up just once. The genes are TRBV5-1 and TRBJ2-6, with TRBD1 as a possible D gene (5 bases). This CDR3 region has 15 residues. V dropped 4 bases and J dropped 0 bases, with 8 bases sitting between them. Germline-derived CDR1 and CDR2 are SGHRS and YFSETQ. CDR3 nucleotide sequence: TGCGCCAGCAGCCCAGACAGCTCTGGGGCCAACGTCCTGACTTTC. Its protein is CASSPDSSGANVLTF. Drawing the rest from reference TRBV5-1 and TRBJ2-6, the complete variable domain is KAGVTQTPRYLIKTRGQQVTLSCSPISGHRSVSWYQQTPGQGLQFLFEYFSETQRNKGNFPGRFSGRQFSNSRSEMNVSTLELGDSALYLCASSPDSSGANVLTFGAGSRLTVL.

In this sample, this clone turned up a few times. Other nucleotide sequences in the sample specify the same CDR3. The chain has TRBV4-3 and TRBJ2-1; 13 bases agree with TRBD2. This CDR3 region has 17 residues. Germline-derived CDR1 and CDR2 are LGHNA and YSLEER. Losses at the gene ends were 0 bases for V and 5 bases for J; bases not matched to a gene: 4. CDR3 protein: CASSQDLTSGGDNEQFF. CDR3 nucleotide sequence: TGCGCCAGCAGCCAAGACCTAACTAGCGGGGGGGACAATGAGCAGTTCTTC.

The rearrangement joins TRBV2 to TRBJ1-5; perhaps TRBD1 as D (6 bases). Germline V gene lookup returns CDR1 SNHLY and CDR2 FYNNEI. The CDR3 totals 14 residues. The V end was cut by 3 bases, the J end by 4 bases, with 10 bases between. The CDR3 protein is CASSEGTRNQPQHF. CDR3 nucleotides: TGTGCCAGCAGTGAGGGGACACGGAATCAGCCCCAGCATTTT.

The V call is TRBV4-2, the J call TRBJ2-1, with 10 bases aligning to TRBD2. CDR1 is LGHNA and CDR2 is YNFKEQ in the germline V gene. This CDR3 contains 15 residues. Trimming removed 1 base from V and 5 bases from J; junction bases left unmatched: 2. The CDR3 reads CASSQGTSGNNEQFF. CDR3 DNA sequence: TGTGCCAGCAGCCAAGGGACTAGCGGTAACAATGAGCAGTTCTTC.

V usage is TRBV11-2 and J usage is TRBJ2-1; the D gene is possibly TRBD2 (5 bases). Germline V CDR1 and CDR2: SGHAT, FQNNGV. Trimming removed 2 bases at V and 12 bases at J, with 14 bases between. The CDR3 has 13 residues. The CDR3 protein is CASSLLHIGRQFF. In nucleotides, the CDR3 is TGTGCCAGCAGCTTACTCCATATAGGGAGGCAGTTCTTC.

V and J are TRBV5-4 and TRBJ2-3; D is possibly TRBD2 (6 bases). The germline gives CDR1 SGHNT, CDR2 YYREEE (reference sequence). CDR3 length: 15 amino acids. V shed 6 bases and J shed 2 bases, with 16 bases lying between them. The CDR3 coding sequence is TGTGCCAGCACCCTAAGCGGGTCATACACAGATACGCAGTATTTT. Amino acids: CASTLSGSYTDTQYF. The whole variable domain, remainder taken from reference TRBV5-4 and TRBJ2-3, is ETGVTQSPTHLIKTRGQQVTLRCSSQSGHNTVSWYQQALGQGPQFIFQYYREEENGRGNFPPRFSGLQFPNYSSELNVNALELDDSALYLCASTLSGSYTDTQYFGPGTRLTVL.